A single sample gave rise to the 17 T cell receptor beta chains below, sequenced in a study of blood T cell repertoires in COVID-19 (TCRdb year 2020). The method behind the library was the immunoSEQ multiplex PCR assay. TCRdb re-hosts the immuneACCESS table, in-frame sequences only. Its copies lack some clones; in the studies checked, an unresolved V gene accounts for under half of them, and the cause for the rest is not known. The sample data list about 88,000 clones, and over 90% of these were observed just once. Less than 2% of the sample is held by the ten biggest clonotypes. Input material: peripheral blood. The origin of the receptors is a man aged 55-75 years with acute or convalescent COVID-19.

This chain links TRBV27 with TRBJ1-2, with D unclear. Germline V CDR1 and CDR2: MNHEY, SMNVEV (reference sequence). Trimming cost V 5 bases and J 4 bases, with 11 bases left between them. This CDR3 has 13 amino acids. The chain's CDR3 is CASSPGFLYGYTF. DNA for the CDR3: TGTGCCAGCAGTCCGGGGTTCCTCTATGGCTACACCTTC.

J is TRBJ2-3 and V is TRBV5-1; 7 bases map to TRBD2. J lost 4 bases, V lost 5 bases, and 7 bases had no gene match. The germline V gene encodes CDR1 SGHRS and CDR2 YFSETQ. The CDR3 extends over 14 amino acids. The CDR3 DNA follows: TGCGCCAGCAGTCCCGGGACTAATGCAGATACGCAGTATTTT. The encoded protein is CASSPGTNADTQYF.

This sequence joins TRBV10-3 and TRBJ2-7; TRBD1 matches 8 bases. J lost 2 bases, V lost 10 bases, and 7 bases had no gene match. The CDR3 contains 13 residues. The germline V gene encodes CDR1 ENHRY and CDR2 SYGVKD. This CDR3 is CATTGTGPYEQYF. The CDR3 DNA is TGTGCCACGACCGGGACAGGACCCTACGAGCAGTACTTC.

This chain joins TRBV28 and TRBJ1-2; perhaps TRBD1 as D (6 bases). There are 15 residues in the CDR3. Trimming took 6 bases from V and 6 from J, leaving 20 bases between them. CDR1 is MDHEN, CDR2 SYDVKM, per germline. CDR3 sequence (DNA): TGTGCCAGCAGCAACCCCGAGACAGGAATCAATGGCTACACCTTC. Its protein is CASSNPETGINGYTF.

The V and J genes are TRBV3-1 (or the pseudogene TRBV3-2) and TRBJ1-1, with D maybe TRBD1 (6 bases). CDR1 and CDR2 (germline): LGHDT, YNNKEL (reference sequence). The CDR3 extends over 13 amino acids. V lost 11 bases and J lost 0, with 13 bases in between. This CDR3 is CASQDSLNTEAFF. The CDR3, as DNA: TGTGCCTCGCAGGACAGTCTGAACACTGAAGCTTTCTTT.

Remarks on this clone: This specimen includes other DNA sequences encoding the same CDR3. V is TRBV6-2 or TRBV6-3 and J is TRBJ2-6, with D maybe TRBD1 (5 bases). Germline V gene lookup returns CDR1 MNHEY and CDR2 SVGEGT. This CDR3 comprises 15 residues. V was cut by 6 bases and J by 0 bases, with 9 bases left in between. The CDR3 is CASSLRVSGANVLTF. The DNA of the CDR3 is TGTGCCAGCAGCCTCAGGGTCTCTGGGGCCAACGTCCTGACTTTC.

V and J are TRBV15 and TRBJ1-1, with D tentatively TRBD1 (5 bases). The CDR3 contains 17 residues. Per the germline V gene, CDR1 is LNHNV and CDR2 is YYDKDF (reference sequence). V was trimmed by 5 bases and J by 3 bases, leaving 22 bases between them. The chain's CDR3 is CATSGGREDIYYTEAFF. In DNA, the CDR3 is TGTGCCACCAGCGGAGGGAGGGAGGACATTTATTACACTGAAGCTTTCTTT.

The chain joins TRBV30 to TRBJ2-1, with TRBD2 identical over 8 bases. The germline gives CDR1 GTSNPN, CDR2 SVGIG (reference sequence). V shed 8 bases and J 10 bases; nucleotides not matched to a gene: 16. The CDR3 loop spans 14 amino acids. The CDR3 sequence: CARGPRGSGGEQFF. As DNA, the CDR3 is TGTGCCAGGGGCCCCCGGGGGAGCGGGGGCGAGCAGTTCTTC.

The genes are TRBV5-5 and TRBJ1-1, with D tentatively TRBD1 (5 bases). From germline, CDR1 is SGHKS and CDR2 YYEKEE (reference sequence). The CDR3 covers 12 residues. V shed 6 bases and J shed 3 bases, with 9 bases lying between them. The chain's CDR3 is CASTGGDTEAFF. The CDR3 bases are TGTGCCAGCACCGGGGGAGACACTGAAGCTTTCTTT. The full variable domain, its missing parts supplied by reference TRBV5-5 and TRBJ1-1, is DAGVTQSPTHLIKTRGQQVTLRCSPISGHKSVSWYQQVLGQGPQFIFQYYEKEERGRGNFPDRFSARQFPNYSSELNVNALLLGDSALYLCASTGGDTEAFFGQGTRLTVV.

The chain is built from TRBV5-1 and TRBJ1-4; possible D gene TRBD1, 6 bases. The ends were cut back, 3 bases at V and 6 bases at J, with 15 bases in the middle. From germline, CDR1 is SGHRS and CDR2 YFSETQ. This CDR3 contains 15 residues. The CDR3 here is CASSSQTGVDEKLFF. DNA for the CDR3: TGCGCCAGCAGCTCCCAGACAGGAGTAGATGAAAAACTGTTTTTT.

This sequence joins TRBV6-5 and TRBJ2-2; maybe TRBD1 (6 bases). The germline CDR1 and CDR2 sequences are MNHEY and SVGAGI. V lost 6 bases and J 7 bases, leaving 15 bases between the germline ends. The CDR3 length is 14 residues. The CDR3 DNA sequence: TGTGCCAGCAGCCGGGACCCAGGGGTCGGGGAGCTGTTTTTT. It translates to CASSRDPGVGELFF.

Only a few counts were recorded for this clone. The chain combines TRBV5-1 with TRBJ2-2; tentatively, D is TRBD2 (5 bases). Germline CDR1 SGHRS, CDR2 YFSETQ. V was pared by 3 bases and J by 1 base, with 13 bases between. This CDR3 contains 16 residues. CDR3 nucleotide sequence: TGCGCCAGCAGCTGGACTCCCCCAGGGAACACCGGGGAGCTGTTTTTT. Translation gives CASSWTPPGNTGELFF.

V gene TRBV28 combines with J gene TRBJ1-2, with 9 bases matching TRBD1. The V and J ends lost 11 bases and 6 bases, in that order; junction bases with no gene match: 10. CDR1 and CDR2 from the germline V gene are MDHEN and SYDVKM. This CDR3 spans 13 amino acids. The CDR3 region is CASCSGQGHGYTF. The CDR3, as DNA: TGTGCCTCGTGCTCGGGACAGGGACATGGCTACACCTTC.

CDR3 nucleotides: TGTGCCAGCAGCTCACGGGCAGGGGTCGGAAACACCATATATTTT. It translates to CASSSRAGVGNTIYF. The rearrangement joins TRBV7-2 to TRBJ1-3; perhaps TRBD1 as D (6 bases). The CDR3 contains 15 residues. The germline CDR1 and CDR2 sequences are SGHTA and FQGNSA. V was shortened by 4 bases and J by 4 bases, with 14 bases between the two germline ends.

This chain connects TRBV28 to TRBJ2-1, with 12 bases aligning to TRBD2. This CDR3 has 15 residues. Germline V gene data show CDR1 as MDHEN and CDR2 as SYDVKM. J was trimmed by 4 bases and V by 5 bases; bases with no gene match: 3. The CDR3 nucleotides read TGTGCCAGCAGTGCCGGGACTAGCGGGTACAATGAGCAGTTCTTC. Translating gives CASSAGTSGYNEQFF.

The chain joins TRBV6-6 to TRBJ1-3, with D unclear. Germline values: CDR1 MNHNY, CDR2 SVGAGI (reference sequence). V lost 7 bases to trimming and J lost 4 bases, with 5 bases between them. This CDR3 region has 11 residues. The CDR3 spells CASNLGNTIYF. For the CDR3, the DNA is TGTGCCAGCAACCTAGGAAACACCATATATTTT.

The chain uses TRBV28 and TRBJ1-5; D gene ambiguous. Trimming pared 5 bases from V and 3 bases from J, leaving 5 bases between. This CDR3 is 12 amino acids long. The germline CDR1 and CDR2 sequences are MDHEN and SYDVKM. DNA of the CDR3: TGTGCCAGCAGTAGCAACAATCAGCCCCAGCATTTT. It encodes CASSSNNQPQHF.